This record covers a single T cell receptor beta chain. Germline lookup yields CDR1 SGHVS and CDR2 FNYEAQ. This CDR3 has 15 amino acids. The junction had 4 bases not matched to a gene; V was cut back by 1 base and J by 2 bases. The sample comes from a study of blood T cell repertoires in COVID-19. About the research overall: PBMCs, B-cell-depleted T cells, or T cells were the source of the cDNA or gDNA that made up the material.

The data were produced by immunoSEQ multiplex PCR, yet TCRdb's version contains in-frame clones alone and is incomplete. Among about 300,000 clones listed, approximately 84% were seen once. Input material: PBMCs or T cells enriched from blood (not recorded which). The chain links TRBV7-6 to TRBJ2-7; 8 nucleotides align to TRBD2. The origin of this receptor is a woman aged 18-35 years who had recovered from COVID-19. The CDR3 DNA reads TGTGCCAGCAGCTTAGACGCGGGAGGTCCCTACGAGCAGTACTTC. This gives the protein CASSLDAGGPYEQYF.